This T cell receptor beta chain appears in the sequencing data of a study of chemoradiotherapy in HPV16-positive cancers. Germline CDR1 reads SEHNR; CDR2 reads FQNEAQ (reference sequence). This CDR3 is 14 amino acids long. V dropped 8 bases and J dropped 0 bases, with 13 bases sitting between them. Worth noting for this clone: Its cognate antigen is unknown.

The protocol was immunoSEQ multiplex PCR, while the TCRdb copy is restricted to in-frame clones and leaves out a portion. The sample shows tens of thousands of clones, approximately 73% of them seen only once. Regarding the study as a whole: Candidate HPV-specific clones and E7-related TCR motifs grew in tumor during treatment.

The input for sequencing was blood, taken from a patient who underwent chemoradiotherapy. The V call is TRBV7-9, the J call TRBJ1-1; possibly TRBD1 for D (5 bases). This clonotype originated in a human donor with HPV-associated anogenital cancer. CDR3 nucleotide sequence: TGTGCCAGCCACCGGGGGGGGATGAACACTGAAGCTTTCTTT. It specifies CASHRGGMNTEAFF.